These 20 T cell receptor beta chains were all obtained from the same sample, sequenced in a study of control samples from healthy donors and cancer patients. Generated by immunoSEQ multiplex PCR, the TCRdb table keeps only in-frame clones and is missing some. The data show roughly 59,000 clones, 92% seen once. The sequencing sample was made of PBMCs. These receptor sequences come from a man in his forties with colorectal cancer.

The V call is TRBV30, the J call TRBJ1-1, with a weak D call TRBD1 (6 bases). Trimming shortened V by 1 base and J by 3 bases, and 9 bases separated the two germline ends. This CDR3 region has 13 residues. CDR1 is GTSNPN, CDR2 SVGIG, per germline (reference sequence). CDR3 loop: CAWSGTAHTEAFF. The CDR3 DNA is TGTGCCTGGAGTGGGACAGCGCACACTGAAGCTTTCTTT.

The rearrangement links TRBV24-1 to TRBJ2-5; 7 bases are a match to TRBD2. The CDR3 consists of 16 residues. Germline CDR1 and CDR2: KGHDR and SFDVKD. The trim removed 4 bases at V and 5 bases at J, leaving 12 bases unmatched. The CDR3 DNA follows: TGTGCCACCAGTGACGCTGGGGGAGGGATTCGGGAGACCCAGTACTTC. This sequence encodes CATSDAGGGIRETQYF.

This clone showed up just a few times. This rearrangement joins TRBV7-2 to TRBJ1-6; D is undetermined. V was trimmed by 2 bases and J by 2 bases, leaving 4 bases between them. Germline values: CDR1 SGHTA, CDR2 FQGNSA. CDR3 length: 14 amino acids. The DNA of the CDR3 is TGTGCCAGCAGCTTAAGCCCCTATAATTCACCCCTCCACTTT. It specifies CASSLSPYNSPLHF.

This rearrangement joins TRBV11-3 to TRBJ1-2; D might be TRBD1 (6 bases). The CDR3 totals 12 residues. With 6 bases removed from V and 4 bases from J, the gap between germline ends came to 9 bases. CDR1 is SGHNT, CDR2 YENEEA, per germline. The CDR3 DNA is TGTGCCAGCAGTCCGGACAGCTATGGCTACACCTTC. Translation: CASSPDSYGYTF.

The rearrangement joins TRBV4-2 to TRBJ2-5; 8 bases match TRBD2. The germline V gene encodes CDR1 LGHNA and CDR2 YNFKEQ. Trimming at V came to 4 bases and at J to 1 base, leaving 5 bases not matched to a gene. This CDR3 region has 15 residues. The CDR3 loop is CASSPQSGSQETQYF. The CDR3 nucleotides read TGTGCCAGCAGCCCCCAGAGCGGGAGCCAAGAGACCCAGTACTTC.

V is TRBV29-1 and J is TRBJ2-1; D might be TRBD2 (6 bases). CDR3 length: 15 amino acids. Germline lookup yields CDR1 SQVTM and CDR2 ANQGSEA. V shed 3 bases and J shed 10 bases, with 22 bases lying between them. The CDR3 loop is CSVDFSYRTNGEQFF. The DNA for the CDR3 is TGCAGCGTTGATTTCAGTTACAGGACTAACGGCGAGCAGTTCTTC.

The rearrangement uses TRBV2 and TRBJ2-7; 9 bases fit TRBD1. The CDR3 is 15 residues long. The trim removed 4 bases at V and 3 bases at J, leaving 7 bases unmatched. CDR1 is SNHLY, CDR2 FYNNEI, per germline. The CDR3 protein is CASSGGQGIRYEQYF. The CDR3 nucleotides are TGTGCCAGCAGTGGAGGACAGGGGATTCGCTACGAGCAGTACTTC.

The V and J genes are TRBV9 and TRBJ2-5; D is ambiguous. V lost 4 bases, J lost 10 bases, and 23 bases lay in between. Looked up from germline, CDR1 is SGDLS and CDR2 is YYNGEE. This CDR3 has 15 amino acids. The CDR3 spells CASSPLLGPHWGQYF. CDR3 DNA: TGTGCCAGCAGCCCCCTCCTAGGGCCCCACTGGGGCCAGTACTTC. The whole variable domain, filled in from reference TRBV9 and TRBJ2-5, reads DSGVTQTPKHLITATGQRVTLRCSPRSGDLSVYWYQQSLDQGLQFLIQYYNGEERAKGNILERFSAQQFPDLHSELNLSSLELGDSALYFCASSPLLGPHWGQYFGPGTRLLVL.

The chain uses TRBV7-2 and TRBJ1-6; no reliable D call. CDR1 and CDR2 from the germline V gene are SGHTA and FQGNSA. The CDR3 is 15 amino acids. Trimming stripped 1 base from V and 7 bases from J, with 11 bases between. Here the CDR3 reads CASSLGPLRNSPLHF. In DNA, the CDR3 is TGTGCCAGCAGCTTAGGCCCTCTCCGAAATTCACCCCTCCACTTT.

The chain joins TRBV5-4 to TRBJ1-2, with TRBD1 identical over 7 bases. Germline V gene sequence: CDR1 SGHNT, CDR2 YYREEE (reference sequence). V dropped 4 bases and J dropped 5; count of bases not matched to a gene: 8. CDR3 length equals 14 residues. The CDR3 DNA is TGTGCCAGCAGCCGCTATGACAGGGCTTATGGCTACACCTTC. Translating gives CASSRYDRAYGYTF.

V gene TRBV2 combines with J gene TRBJ1-1; D call uncertain. Per the germline V gene, CDR1 is SNHLY and CDR2 is FYNNEI. This CDR3 region has 13 residues. Trimming stripped 8 bases from V and 3 bases from J, with 13 bases between. CDR3 coding DNA: TGTGCCAGCTTCTCCCGGCCGGACACTGAAGCTTTCTTT. Amino acid sequence: CASFSRPDTEAFF.

V usage is TRBV18 and J usage is TRBJ2-7, with D tentatively TRBD2 (6 bases). There are 14 residues in the CDR3. The germline V and J ends were trimmed by 1 base and 6 bases, with 13 bases remaining between them. In germline, CDR1 is KGHSH, CDR2 LQKENI. The CDR3 nucleotides are TGTGCCAGCTCACCACGAACTAGCTTCGGCGAGCAGTACTTC. This gives the protein CASSPRTSFGEQYF.

This rearrangement joins TRBV5-1 to TRBJ1-1; 10 nucleotides agree with TRBD1. The junction had 14 bases not matched to a gene; V was cut back by 0 bases and J by 9 bases. The germline gives CDR1 SGHRS, CDR2 YFSETQ. The length of the CDR3 is 17 residues. Here the CDR3 reads CASSLGKQTGGSYKAFF. In DNA, the CDR3 is TGCGCCAGCAGCTTGGGGAAACAGACAGGGGGCTCATACAAAGCTTTCTTT.

This chain uses TRBV7-9 with TRBJ2-7; 7 nucleotides line up with TRBD1. Germline-derived CDR1 and CDR2 are SEHNR and FQNEAQ (reference sequence). J gave up 6 bases and V 4 bases, and 12 bases lay outside the gene matches. The CDR3 loop spans 15 amino acids. CDR3 sequence reads: CASSSPGTALSEQYF. CDR3 sequence (DNA): TGTGCCAGCAGCTCACCCGGGACAGCTCTTTCCGAGCAGTACTTC. The full variable domain, its missing parts supplied by reference TRBV7-9 and TRBJ2-7, is DTGVSQNPRHKITKRGQNVTFRCDPISEHNRLYWYRQTLGQGPEFLTYFQNEAQLEKSRLLSDRFSAERPKGSFSTLEIQRTEQGDSAMYLCASSSPGTALSEQYFGPGTRLTVT.

This clone was seen a single time. J is TRBJ1-3 and V is TRBV3-1 (or the pseudogene TRBV3-2); D may be TRBD1 (6 bases). This CDR3 spans 15 amino acids. V gave up 0 bases and J gave up 2 bases, with 8 bases separating them. CDR1 is LGHDT and CDR2 is YNNKEL in the germline V gene (reference sequence). The CDR3 DNA reads as TGTGCCAGCAGCCAAGATGGACAGACTGGAAACACCATATATTTT. Encoded protein: CASSQDGQTGNTIYF.

A single count supports this clone. The genes are TRBV7-9 and TRBJ2-7; perhaps TRBD1 as D (6 bases). V dropped 10 bases and J dropped 5 bases, with 15 bases sitting between them. CDR3 length: 12 amino acids. CDR1 and CDR2 from the germline V gene are SEHNR and FQNEAQ (reference sequence). CDR3 DNA: TGTGCCACCGAGGGGGACCTTCACGAGCAGTACTTC. Protein product: CATEGDLHEQYF.

The rearrangement uses TRBV19 and TRBJ1-4, with D perhaps TRBD1 (5 bases). CDR1 and CDR2 (germline): LNHDA, SQIVND (reference sequence). CDR3 length: 13 residues. V gave up 5 bases and J gave up 8 bases, with 12 bases separating them. CDR3 loop: CASSAPGGEKLFF. CDR3 in DNA: TGTGCCAGTAGTGCTCCTGGGGGAGAAAAACTGTTTTTT.

The rearrangement joins TRBV25-1 to TRBJ1-2; D is undetermined. Per germline, CDR1 MGHDK and CDR2 SYGVNS. Trimming took 3 bases from V and 5 from J, leaving 7 bases between them. This CDR3 comprises 12 residues. Here the CDR3 DNA reads TGTGCCAGCAGTGATGACATGTATGGCTACACCTTC. It codes for CASSDDMYGYTF.

The J gene is TRBJ1-2, the V gene TRBV9; TRBD1 might be the D (5 bases). The length of the CDR3 is 15 residues. Germline CDR1 SGDLS, CDR2 YYNGEE. V lost 0 bases and J 1 base, leaving 10 bases between the germline ends. The CDR3 spells CASSVGRQHNYGYTF. CDR3 in DNA: TGTGCCAGCAGCGTAGGTAGACAGCATAACTATGGCTACACCTTC.

The rearrangement joins TRBV7-2 to TRBJ1-6; TRBD1 agrees at 9 bases. V was clipped by 5 bases and J by 10 bases; unmatched bases: 6. CDR1 is SGHTA, CDR2 FQGNSA, per germline. The CDR3 extends over 14 amino acids. The CDR3 nucleotides are TGTGCCAGCAGCCCGGGACAGGGTAAATCACCCCTCCACTTT. Protein product: CASSPGQGKSPLHF.